These T cell receptor beta chains were read from a single sample in a study of blood T cells in healthy people across ages. TCRdb recomputed calls from the 5' RACE reads with MiXCR, one row per CDR3 protein. Of over a million distinct CDR3 sequences listed, approximately 43% are singletons. The sequenced material came from blood. The receptors here all came from a woman aged 18-30 years in good health. The CDR3 runs from the conserved cysteine through the conserved F or W. A D gene is named only where the DNA matches it firmly. Not all rows give a size; the values are once, few, many and, for expanded clones, a class.

D gene: TRBD2; V gene: TRBV6-1; J gene: TRBJ2-1; clone size: .; CDR3 DNA: TGTGCCAGCAGTCTCACTAGCGGGGGACGGAATGAGCAGTTCTTC; CDR3 protein: CASSLTSGGRNEQFF
D gene: .; V gene: TRBV6-2/TRBV6-3; J gene: TRBJ1-4; clone size: .; CDR3 DNA: TGTGCCAGCGCCTCGACCCGGAACTTTGAAAAACTGTTTTTT; CDR3 protein: CASASTRNFEKLFF
D gene: .; V gene: TRBV4-3; J gene: TRBJ2-7; clone size: .; CDR3 DNA: TGCGCCAGCAGCCAAGATCGTCGACGGGCTTACGAGCAGTACTTC; CDR3 protein: CASSQDRRRAYEQYF
D gene: .; V gene: TRBV30; J gene: TRBJ2-3; clone size: few; CDR3 DNA: TGTGCCTACCTAGCCAGCGTGAGCACAGATACGCAGTATTTT; CDR3 protein: CAYLASVSTDTQYF
D gene: TRBD2; V gene: TRBV5-1; J gene: TRBJ2-1; clone size: many; CDR3 DNA: TGTGCCAGCAGTTCGGGAGGCTCCTACAATGAGCAGTTCTTC; CDR3 protein: CASSSGGSYNEQFF
D gene: .; V gene: TRBV28; J gene: TRBJ2-5; clone size: .; CDR3 DNA: TGTGCCAGCACCCTATCAGGCTCGTACCAAGAGACCCAGTACTTC; CDR3 protein: CASTLSGSYQETQYF
D gene: .; V gene: TRBV5-1; J gene: TRBJ2-1; clone size: .; CDR3 DNA: TGCGCCAGCAGCTCGCTCGATTACGGATCAAATGAGCAGTTCTTC; CDR3 protein: CASSSLDYGSNEQFF
D gene: .; V gene: TRBV6-1; J gene: TRBJ1-1; clone size: few; CDR3 DNA: TGTGCCAGCAGTGACGAGGGGAACACTGAAGCTTTCTTT; CDR3 protein: CASSDEGNTEAFF
D gene: TRBD2; V gene: TRBV7-8; J gene: TRBJ2-7; clone size: few; CDR3 DNA: TGTGCCAGCAGCTTTTTAGCGGGGGGACTCCGCGAGCAGTACTTC; CDR3 protein: CASSFLAGGLREQYF
D gene: TRBD2; V gene: TRBV7-2; J gene: TRBJ2-5; clone size: once; CDR3 DNA: TGTGCCAGCAGCACGACGGGAGGAGGTTTGGAGCAGTACTTC; CDR3 protein: CASSTTGGGLEQYF
D gene: .; V gene: TRBV7-2; J gene: TRBJ1-4; clone size: once; CDR3 DNA: TGTGCCGGCAGCTTAGCAGTCGGAGGATCTGAAAAACTGTTTTTT; CDR3 protein: CAGSLAVGGSEKLFF
D gene: TRBD2; V gene: TRBV4-1; J gene: TRBJ2-5; clone size: few; CDR3 DNA: TGCGCCAGCAGCCAAGGCCGGGACTACTTCAATGAGCAGTACTTC; CDR3 protein: CASSQGRDYFNEQYF
D gene: .; V gene: TRBV29-1; J gene: TRBJ2-2; clone size: .; CDR3 DNA: TGCAGTGCCCGGGTCCAGGAAAACACCGGGGAGCTGTTTTTT; CDR3 protein: CSARVQENTGELFF
D gene: TRBD1; V gene: TRBV12-3/TRBV12-4; J gene: TRBJ2-2; clone size: .; CDR3 DNA: TGTGCCAGCAGATCACCGGGACAGTCCACCGGGGAGCTGTTTTTT; CDR3 protein: CASRSPGQSTGELFF
D gene: TRBD2; V gene: TRBV7-2; J gene: TRBJ2-1; clone size: .; CDR3 DNA: TGTGCCAGCAGCCCGACTAGCGGGGCCAATGAGCAGTTCTTC; CDR3 protein: CASSPTSGANEQFF
D gene: .; V gene: TRBV25-1; J gene: TRBJ2-3; clone size: few; CDR3 DNA: TGTGCCAGCACCGTACAGGGCACAGATACGCAGTATTTT; CDR3 protein: CASTVQGTDTQYF
D gene: .; V gene: TRBV3-1; J gene: TRBJ2-3; clone size: few; CDR3 DNA: TGTGCCAGCAGCCAAGGTGCACAGACCGGCACAGATACGCAGTATTTT; CDR3 protein: CASSQGAQTGTDTQYF
D gene: .; V gene: TRBV2; J gene: TRBJ1-6; clone size: .; CDR3 DNA: TGTGCCAGCAGTGAAAGCGGCGGAGATAATTCACCCCTCCACTTT; CDR3 protein: CASSESGGDNSPLHF
D gene: TRBD1; V gene: TRBV7-2; J gene: TRBJ1-5; clone size: .; CDR3 DNA: TGTGCCAGCAGCTTAGAGTGGGACAGGGGGCCGGATGATCAGCCCCAGCATTTT; CDR3 protein: CASSLEWDRGPDDQPQHF
D gene: TRBD2; V gene: TRBV5-1; J gene: TRBJ2-1; clone size: many; CDR3 DNA: TGCGCCAGCAGCACTATACTAGCGGGGGAGACCAATGAGCAGTTCTTC; CDR3 protein: CASSTILAGETNEQFF
D gene: .; V gene: TRBV18; J gene: TRBJ2-7; clone size: .; CDR3 DNA: TGTGCCAGCTCACCATCGGACGGTTACAATGAGCAGTACTTC; CDR3 protein: CASSPSDGYNEQYF
D gene: .; V gene: TRBV2; J gene: TRBJ2-4; clone size: once; CDR3 DNA: TGTGCCAGCAGGGCCGGGACCGCCGACATTCAGTACTTC; CDR3 protein: CASRAGTADIQYF
D gene: TRBD2; V gene: TRBV6-2/TRBV6-3; J gene: TRBJ2-7; clone size: .; CDR3 DNA: TGTGCCAGCAGTTACTCGAAGGGACTAGCGGGGCAACTAAGGTACTTC; CDR3 protein: CASSYSKGLAGQLRYF
D gene: .; V gene: TRBV5-4; J gene: TRBJ2-1; clone size: .; CDR3 DNA: TGTGCCAGCAGCGGGTGGACCCAGCTGGGAATTCACTACAATGAGCAGTTCTTC; CDR3 protein: CASSGWTQLGIHYNEQFF
D gene: .; V gene: TRBV2; J gene: TRBJ2-5; clone size: .; CDR3 DNA: TGTGCCAGCAGTGAAGTGGTCAAGGGGCCTTTGGAGACCCAGTACTTC; CDR3 protein: CASSEVVKGPLETQYF
D gene: .; V gene: TRBV12-3/TRBV12-4; J gene: TRBJ2-3; clone size: few; CDR3 DNA: TGTGCCAGCAGCTTATTCAGGGCGGGCACAGATACGCAGTATTTT; CDR3 protein: CASSLFRAGTDTQYF
D gene: TRBD1; V gene: TRBV7-7; J gene: TRBJ2-1; clone size: .; CDR3 DNA: TGTGCTAGCAGCTTAGACCGGACAGGCCGGCAGTTCTTC; CDR3 protein: CASSLDRTGRQFF
D gene: .; V gene: TRBV5-4; J gene: TRBJ2-3; clone size: few; CDR3 DNA: TGTGCCAGCAGCTCCCCATTAAGCGGGCCCACAGATACGCAGTATTTT; CDR3 protein: CASSSPLSGPTDTQYF
D gene: TRBD2; V gene: TRBV20-1; J gene: TRBJ2-5; clone size: few; CDR3 DNA: TGCAGTGCTAGGGGCGGGGGGGCCCGTGGTGAGCAGTACTTC; CDR3 protein: CSARGGGARGEQYF
D gene: .; V gene: TRBV6-5; J gene: TRBJ2-2; clone size: .; CDR3 DNA: TGTGCCAGCAGTTACGGTTGGGACACCGGGGAGCTGTTTTTT; CDR3 protein: CASSYGWDTGELFF
D gene: TRBD1; V gene: TRBV6-2/TRBV6-3; J gene: TRBJ2-7; clone size: .; CDR3 DNA: TGTGCCAGCAGTAACCCGGGACAGGGCCACGAGCAGTACTTC; CDR3 protein: CASSNPGQGHEQYF
D gene: .; V gene: TRBV20-1; J gene: TRBJ2-2; clone size: .; CDR3 DNA: TGCAGTGCTAGAGACTCCGCGCGGTCCACCGGGGAGCTGTTTTTT; CDR3 protein: CSARDSARSTGELFF
D gene: .; V gene: TRBV21-1; J gene: TRBJ2-7; clone size: .; CDR3 DNA: TGTGCCAGCAGCGGACAACCCCCAGGGAGTTGGGCCAATGAGCAGTACTTC; CDR3 protein: CASSGQPPGSWANEQYF
D gene: .; V gene: TRBV4-3; J gene: TRBJ2-7; clone size: once; CDR3 DNA: TGCGCCAACAGCCAACGGGCCACGACCAGGGTCGCCTACGAGCAGTACTTC; CDR3 protein: CANSQRATTRVAYEQYF
D gene: .; V gene: TRBV7-2; J gene: TRBJ2-5; clone size: .; CDR3 DNA: TGTGCCAGCGCCAATGGGGGGCCCTCCCGAGAGACCCAGTACTTC; CDR3 protein: CASANGGPSRETQYF
D gene: .; V gene: TRBV3-1; J gene: TRBJ1-5; clone size: .; CDR3 DNA: TGTGCCAGCAGCCAAACCGGGCTTCCGCCCCAGCATTTT; CDR3 protein: CASSQTGLPPQHF
D gene: .; V gene: TRBV29-1; J gene: TRBJ2-1; clone size: .; CDR3 DNA: TGCAGCGCACGTAGGGGAATCTCCTACAATGAGCAGTTCTTC; CDR3 protein: CSARRGISYNEQFF
D gene: TRBD2; V gene: TRBV9; J gene: TRBJ2-1; clone size: few; CDR3 DNA: TGTGCCAGCAGCGAAAGCGGGGGGGCCTCCTACAATGAGCAGTTCTTC; CDR3 protein: CASSESGGASYNEQFF
D gene: .; V gene: TRBV12-3/TRBV12-4; J gene: TRBJ1-5; clone size: once; CDR3 DNA: TGTGCCAGCAGTTTCCATTCCAATCAGCCCCAGCATTTT; CDR3 protein: CASSFHSNQPQHF
D gene: .; V gene: TRBV9; J gene: TRBJ1-2; clone size: few; CDR3 DNA: TGTGCCAGCAGCGGAATTCCGGATAGTGGCTACACCTTC; CDR3 protein: CASSGIPDSGYTF
D gene: .; V gene: TRBV20-1; J gene: TRBJ2-5; clone size: .; CDR3 DNA: TGCAGTGCCACAAAGGCCGGATACAATGAGCAGTACTTC; CDR3 protein: CSATKAGYNEQYF
D gene: .; V gene: TRBV7-2; J gene: TRBJ2-5; clone size: .; CDR3 DNA: TGTGCCAGCAGCTTAGAGGTGCAGACCCAGTACTTC; CDR3 protein: CASSLEVQTQYF
D gene: .; V gene: TRBV6-5; J gene: TRBJ2-5; clone size: .; CDR3 DNA: TGTGCCAGCAGTTACCAAAAGTCGGCGACCCAGTACTTC; CDR3 protein: CASSYQKSATQYF
D gene: TRBD2; V gene: TRBV27; J gene: TRBJ2-1; clone size: .; CDR3 DNA: TGTGCCAGCAGTTCTAGCGGGACCCTGTCCTACAATGAGCAGTTCTTC; CDR3 protein: CASSSSGTLSYNEQFF
D gene: TRBD1; V gene: TRBV9; J gene: TRBJ2-5; clone size: .; CDR3 DNA: TGTGCCAGCAGCGTAGGACAGGGTGTCGTGGAGACCCAGTACTTC; CDR3 protein: CASSVGQGVVETQYF
D gene: .; V gene: TRBV15; J gene: TRBJ2-1; clone size: few; CDR3 DNA: TGTGCCACCAGCAGCCGCGGACCTGAGCAGTTCTTC; CDR3 protein: CATSSRGPEQFF
D gene: .; V gene: TRBV7-2; J gene: TRBJ2-5; clone size: few; CDR3 DNA: TGTGCCAGCAGTGTATACAATGAGCAGTACTTC; CDR3 protein: CASSVYNEQYF
D gene: .; V gene: TRBV5-1; J gene: TRBJ2-5; clone size: .; CDR3 DNA: TGCGCCAGCAGCTTGGGGCTAGCCCCTAGTATCGATGAGCAGTACTTC; CDR3 protein: CASSLGLAPSIDEQYF
D gene: .; V gene: TRBV6-6; J gene: TRBJ2-1; clone size: .; CDR3 DNA: TGTGCCAGCAGTTGGACTCCGTACAATGAGCAGTTCTTC; CDR3 protein: CASSWTPYNEQFF
D gene: .; V gene: TRBV4-1; J gene: TRBJ2-5; clone size: few; CDR3 DNA: TGCGCCAGCAGCCAAGCATACCTAGGGGGACAAGAGACCCAGTACTTC; CDR3 protein: CASSQAYLGGQETQYF
D gene: .; V gene: TRBV27; J gene: TRBJ2-1; clone size: .; CDR3 DNA: TGTGCCAGCAGTATGGACATCTACAATGAGCAGTTCTTC; CDR3 protein: CASSMDIYNEQFF
D gene: TRBD2; V gene: TRBV5-1; J gene: TRBJ2-1; clone size: few; CDR3 DNA: TGCGCCAGCAGCTCCGGGGGGGAGCGCGACAACTACAATGAGCAGTTCTTC; CDR3 protein: CASSSGGERDNYNEQFF
D gene: .; V gene: TRBV28; J gene: TRBJ1-2; clone size: .; CDR3 DNA: TGTGCCAGCGAGGAGAACTTGGGTGGCTACACCTTC; CDR3 protein: CASEENLGGYTF
D gene: .; V gene: TRBV2; J gene: TRBJ1-2; clone size: .; CDR3 DNA: TGTGCCAGCAGTGAAACCCAGGCCCGTGGCTACACCTTC; CDR3 protein: CASSETQARGYTF
D gene: .; V gene: TRBV7-8; J gene: TRBJ2-7; clone size: few; CDR3 DNA: TGTGCCAGCAGCTTAGCTGTGGACCAGATCTACGAGCAGTACTTC; CDR3 protein: CASSLAVDQIYEQYF
D gene: .; V gene: TRBV15; J gene: TRBJ2-7; clone size: .; CDR3 DNA: TGTGCCGCCAGCAGAGATCACAATAACTACGAGCAGTACTTC; CDR3 protein: CAASRDHNNYEQYF
D gene: TRBD2; V gene: TRBV15; J gene: TRBJ2-3; clone size: few; CDR3 DNA: TGTGCCACCAGCAGAACAACTAGCGGGATCACAGATACGCAGTATTTT; CDR3 protein: CATSRTTSGITDTQYF
D gene: TRBD1; V gene: TRBV12-3/TRBV12-4; J gene: TRBJ2-7; clone size: few; CDR3 DNA: TGTGCCAGCAGCCCGACAGGGACCGAGCAGTACTTC; CDR3 protein: CASSPTGTEQYF
D gene: TRBD1; V gene: TRBV7-9; J gene: TRBJ2-7; clone size: .; CDR3 DNA: TGTGCCAGCAGCTTTGTGGACAGGGGGAACTACGAGCAGTACTTC; CDR3 protein: CASSFVDRGNYEQYF
D gene: .; V gene: TRBV6-5; J gene: TRBJ2-3; clone size: few; CDR3 DNA: TGTGCCAGGCTCCAGGGGGGGCGCCCCGCAGATACGCAGTATTTT; CDR3 protein: CARLQGGRPADTQYF